This TCR beta chain is drawn from a study of brain T cells in children with intractable seizures. Study results and limitations: Patients' HCMV serostatus was unknown; virus specificity rests on CDR3 similarity alone. Known viral epitope-specific CDR3s closely matched each case's top public brain CDR3. Absence of clones before surgery may stem from lower sequencing depth.

V gave up 0 bases and J gave up 6 bases, with 17 bases separating them. Germline CDR1 is SGDLS and CDR2 is YYNGEE. The CDR3 loop spans 16 amino acids. Surgery cases with the highest brain T cell transcript signatures were chosen for sequencing. Before surgery, patients took at least one anti-epileptic drug. The protocol was immunoSEQ multiplex PCR, while the TCRdb copy is restricted to in-frame clones and leaves out a portion. The sample shows about 5,200 clones, about 90% of them seen only once. On this clone: The antigen is unknown.

J is TRBJ2-3 and V is TRBV9; D is perhaps TRBD2 (5 bases). This receptor was identified in a boy in the first two years of life with focal cortical dysplasia and intractable seizures. Source: resected brain tissue, taken at surgery. CDR3 sequence: CASSVGISVGVDTQYF. CDR3 sequence (DNA): TGTGCCAGCAGCGTAGGGATTAGCGTCGGGGTGGATACGCAGTATTTT.